This T cell receptor (beta chain) was sequenced in a study of T-cell memory formation after mild COVID-19. TCRdb reprocessed the 5' RACE reads via MiXCR and lists one record per CDR3 protein. The sample has some 160,000 distinct CDR3 sequences, 25% to 40% seen once. In this sample, this clonotype turned up many times. Trimming took 4 bases from V and 3 from J, leaving 16 bases between them. The CDR3 consists of 15 residues. The germline V gene has CDR1 SGHTA and CDR2 FQGNSA. This chain links TRBV7-2 with TRBJ2-7; maybe TRBD1 (6 bases). This sequence was found in an adult woman who had mild COVID-19 (a few samples of this study predate the infection). Cell type and time point are not known. The specimen sequenced was PBMCs or a T cell subset sorted from them (not recorded which). CDR3: CASSYARPGVYEQYF. Written as DNA, the CDR3 is TGTGCCAGCAGCTACGCCCGTCCAGGGGTCTACGAGCAGTACTTC. Using reference TRBV7-2 and TRBJ2-7 for the parts outside the CDR3, the full variable domain is GAGVSQSPSNKVTEKGKDVELRCDPISGHTALYWYRQSLGQGLEFLIYFQGNSAPDKSGLPSDRFSAERTGGSVSTLTIQRTQQEDSAVYLCASSYARPGVYEQYFGPGTRLTVT.